The rows below give T cell receptor beta chains drawn from one sample of a study of blood T cells in healthy people across ages. TCRdb used MiXCR to reprocess the 5' RACE reads, holding one entry per CDR3 protein. This sample has around 710,000 distinct CDR3 sequences, with 35% to 45% found just once. The sample consisted of blood. These receptors all stem from a woman aged 60-75 years in good health. The CDR3 runs from the conserved cysteine through the conserved F or W. D genes are given only for firm matches. Clone size is shown for a subset of rows, as once, few, many or a class of expanded clone.

TRBV5-1	TRBJ2-3	NA	few	TGCGCCAGCAGGATCCGGGACACAGATACGCAGTATTTT	CASRIRDTDTQYF
TRBV29-1	TRBJ2-1	NA	NA	TGCAGCGTGGGACGGGGGCCCGAGCAGTTATTC	CSVGRGPEQLF
TRBV5-1	TRBJ1-2	NA	once	TGCGCCAGCAGCTTGGAACAGGGAGACTATGGCTACACCTTC	CASSLEQGDYGYTF
TRBV4-3	TRBJ1-2	NA	NA	TGCGCTAGCAGCCAAGATCAGGGAGACTATGGCTACACCTTC	CASSQDQGDYGYTF
TRBV5-1	TRBJ1-1	NA	few	TGCGCCAGCAGCTTAGCGACAGAACACACTGAAGCTTTCTTT	CASSLATEHTEAFF
TRBV18	TRBJ1-2	NA	NA	TGTGCCAGCTCACCACCGGAGGGCACAACCGTATATGGCTACACCTTC	CASSPPEGTTVYGYTF
TRBV5-1	TRBJ2-5	NA	NA	TGCGCCTGCAGCACACAGGGTTTCCAAGAGACCCAGTACTTC	CACSTQGFQETQYF
TRBV2	TRBJ2-3	NA	NA	TGTGCCAGCAGTGGGTGGCAGAAAGATACGCAGTATTTT	CASSGWQKDTQYF
TRBV28	TRBJ2-7	TRBD1	once	TGTGCAGTTGCCCGGGACAGCAAAGGCAGGGAGCAGTACTTC	CAVARDSKGREQYF
TRBV5-1	TRBJ2-5	NA	NA	TGCGCCAGCAGCGGACTCGAGGGAGAGACCCAGTACTTC	CASSGLEGETQYF
TRBV4-2	TRBJ2-7	TRBD2	few	TGTGCCAGCAGCCACCCCAAGGGTAGCGGGAGCTCCTACGAGCAGTACTTC	CASSHPKGSGSSYEQYF
TRBV9	TRBJ2-1	TRBD2	many	TGTGCCAGCAGCCCGGGACTAGCGGGAGTTGAGCAGTTCTTC	CASSPGLAGVEQFF
TRBV14	TRBJ2-3	TRBD1	many	TGTGCCAGCAGCCAACGACAGGGTATTTCAGATACGCAGTATTTT	CASSQRQGISDTQYF
TRBV5-1	TRBJ2-3	TRBD1	few	TGCGCCAGCAGCTTGGTACGACAGGGAAGCACAGATACGCAGTATTTT	CASSLVRQGSTDTQYF
TRBV3-1	TRBJ1-1	TRBD1	NA	TGTGCCAGCAGCGCGACAGGGCTAGGGACTGAAGCTTTCTTT	CASSATGLGTEAFF
TRBV13	TRBJ2-7	TRBD2	NA	TGTGCCAGCAGCTGGGGACTAGCGGGAGGAGGGGGCTACGAGCAGTACTTC	CASSWGLAGGGGYEQYF
TRBV5-1	TRBJ2-7	NA	NA	TGCGCCAGCAGCTTGGCCGGCTATACCTACGAGCAGTACTTC	CASSLAGYTYEQYF
TRBV13	TRBJ2-5	NA	many	TGTGCCAGCAGCTTAGAAGGCCAAGAGACCCAGTACTTC	CASSLEGQETQYF
TRBV2	TRBJ2-7	TRBD2	NA	TGTGCCAGCAGCGGGCCCGGGACTAGAACCTACAATGAGCAGTACTTC	CASSGPGTRTYNEQYF
TRBV5-1	TRBJ1-5	TRBD1	NA	TGCGCCAGCAGCCAAGGACAGGGAGAGAATCAGCCCCAGCATTTT	CASSQGQGENQPQHF
TRBV12-5	TRBJ2-5	NA	NA	TGTGCTAGTGGTTCTTTCCAAGGGGAAGAGACCCAGTACTTC	CASGSFQGEETQYF
TRBV12-3/TRBV12-4	TRBJ2-1	NA	many	TGTGCCAGCGCAGTTGGGAGTTGGGAGCAGTTCTTC	CASAVGSWEQFF
TRBV2	TRBJ2-7	NA	NA	TGTGCCAGCAGTGATGATAGACAGCAATACGAGCAGTACTTC	CASSDDRQQYEQYF
TRBV5-6	TRBJ1-3	NA	NA	TGTGCCAGCAGGAGGTCGGCAGCGTGGGTCCTCTCTGGAAACACCATATATTTT	CASRRSAAWVLSGNTIYF
TRBV20-1	TRBJ2-5	TRBD2	NA	TGCAGTGCTAGGAGTGCGGGAGGTTTTGAGACCCAGTACTTC	CSARSAGGFETQYF
TRBV29-1	TRBJ2-2	NA	NA	TGCAGCACCACGGGTCCGACAACCGGGGAGCTGTTTTTT	CSTTGPTTGELFF
TRBV29-1	TRBJ2-7	NA	few	TGCAGCGTGGACTCAAGCTCCTACAATGAGCAGTACTTC	CSVDSSSYNEQYF
TRBV29-1	TRBJ2-1	TRBD1	many	TGCAGCGCACACAGGGGAGACAATGAGCAGTTCTTC	CSAHRGDNEQFF
TRBV20-1	TRBJ2-3	TRBD2	NA	TGCAGTGCTAGAAGCGGTACTAGCGGGAGTAGCACAGATACGCAGTATTTT	CSARSGTSGSSTDTQYF
TRBV24-1	TRBJ2-5	NA	NA	TGTGCCACCAGTGATTTCGCCAGGGGAGTCAATGAGCAGTACTTC	CATSDFARGVNEQYF
TRBV20-1	TRBJ2-1	TRBD2	few	TGCAGTGCTACACCGACTAGCGGGCCGCAAGAGCAGTTCTTC	CSATPTSGPQEQFF